Listed here are 28 T cell receptor beta chains from one sample, sequenced in a study of CD8 T cells in ankylosing spondylitis. Via MiXCR, TCRdb re-called the 5' RACE reads, giving one row per CDR3 protein. The data show about 360,000 distinct CDR3 sequences, with 20% to 25% seen just once and roughly 14% held by the top ten. Sequenced input: blood, either unsorted or a sorted T cell fraction (not recorded which). The receptor source for this set is a male donor with ankylosing spondylitis or in good health (not recorded which).

The chain recombines TRBV20-1 with TRBJ2-1; D gene ambiguous. The length of the CDR3 is 11 residues. CDR1 DFQATT and CDR2 SNEGSKA come from the germline V gene (reference sequence). Trimming stripped 6 bases from V and 5 bases from J, with 8 bases between. The CDR3 DNA reads as TGCAGTGCAGACCTGGACAATGAGCAGTTCTTC. It specifies CSADLDNEQFF.

This clonotype was recorded a few times. The chain employs TRBV5-1 and TRBJ2-3; D is undetermined. Germline CDR1 is SGHRS and CDR2 is YFSETQ. The CDR3 contains 13 residues. V lost 0 bases, J lost 10 bases, and 12 bases lay in between. CDR3 loop: CASSLESAPPQYF. DNA of the CDR3: TGCGCCAGCAGCTTGGAATCGGCCCCCCCGCAGTATTTT.

This clonotype came up a few times. The genes are TRBV7-7 and TRBJ2-1; no definite D call. CDR3 size: 13 residues. V lost 0 bases and J lost 8, with 8 bases in between. The germline gives CDR1 SSHAT, CDR2 FNYEAQ (reference sequence). CDR3 sequence reads: CASSLAVGDEQFF. CDR3 DNA: TGTGCCAGCAGCTTAGCTGTTGGGGATGAGCAGTTCTTC.

This clonotype has just one count. This rearrangement joins TRBV6-1 to TRBJ2-1; D is undetermined. This CDR3 is 16 amino acids long. Trimming pared 2 bases from V and 6 bases from J, leaving 17 bases between. CDR1 and CDR2 from the germline V gene are MNHNS and SASEGT. The CDR3 nucleotides read TGTGCCAGCAGTGAATTGGTGGCGATACCGGGCAATGAGCAGTTCTTC. Its protein is CASSELVAIPGNEQFF.

This clonotype has just a few counts. The chain uses TRBV9 and TRBJ2-5; possibly TRBD2 for D (6 bases). CDR3 length: 15 amino acids. Germline lookup yields CDR1 SGDLS and CDR2 YYNGEE. Trimming cost V 6 bases and J 1 base, with 16 bases left between them. The CDR3 sequence: CASTYGGSGQETQYF. The CDR3 bases are TGTGCCAGCACCTATGGCGGTAGCGGCCAAGAGACCCAGTACTTC.

This chain joins TRBV10-3 and TRBJ2-7; D perhaps matches TRBD2 (5 bases). Trimming removed 10 bases at V and 5 bases at J, with 21 bases between. CDR1 and CDR2 (germline): ENHRY, SYGVKD. The CDR3 is made up of 14 amino acids. The CDR3 DNA follows: TGTGCCACCATCCCGGAGGACGGTGCTAACGAGCAGTACTTC. Its translation: CATIPEDGANEQYF.

The V gene is TRBV10-1, the J gene TRBJ2-3; 8 bases fit TRBD2. Germline assignment: CDR1 WNHNN and CDR2 SYGVQD (reference sequence). This CDR3 comprises 16 residues. V lost 10 bases, J lost 0 bases, and 12 bases stayed unmatched. The CDR3 reads CANRRGLAGSTDTQYF. Here the CDR3 DNA reads TGCGCCAACCGGCGGGGTTTAGCGGGGAGCACAGATACGCAGTATTTT.

The chain has TRBV13 and TRBJ2-2, with 7 bases matching TRBD2. The CDR3 contains 16 residues. V lost 4 bases and J lost 4; bases outside the gene matches: 9. Germline V lookup: CDR1 PRHDT, CDR2 FYEKMQ (reference sequence). The CDR3 reads CASSSIREGFTGELFF. CDR3 sequence (DNA): TGTGCCAGCAGCTCTATAAGGGAGGGATTCACCGGGGAGCTGTTTTTT. Based on the CDR3 plus reference TRBV13 and TRBJ2-2, the full variable domain is AAGVIQSPRHLIKEKRETATLKCYPIPRHDTVYWYQQGPGQDPQFLISFYEKMQSDKGSIPDRFSAQQFSDYHSELNMSSLELGDSALYFCASSSIREGFTGELFFGEGSRLTVL.

The chain carries TRBV27 and TRBJ1-2; 7 bases line up with TRBD1. The CDR3 sequence is 14 residues long. CDR1 is MNHEY, CDR2 SMNVEV, per germline (reference sequence). J was trimmed by 5 bases and V by 4 bases; bases with no gene match: 7. The CDR3 region has the DNA TGTGCCAGCAGTTCCTCCGGGACAGCTTATGGCTACACCTTC. It translates to CASSSSGTAYGYTF.

There are a few counts of this clonotype. The rearrangement uses TRBV27 and TRBJ2-1; D is undetermined. CDR1 and CDR2 (germline): MNHEY, SMNVEV (reference sequence). V gave up 6 bases and J gave up 13 bases, with 19 bases separating them. CDR3 length: 13 residues. The CDR3 reads CASSDGPTFFQFF. For the CDR3, the DNA is TGTGCCAGCAGCGACGGCCCGACCTTTTTCCAGTTCTTC.

This clonotype came up a few times. This chain joins TRBV12-3 or TRBV12-4 and TRBJ2-1, with TRBD2 identical over 8 bases. With V trimmed by 7 bases and J by 9 bases, 14 bases remained unmatched. The CDR3 sequence is 15 residues long. CDR3 protein: CASIHGTSGFGEQFF. The CDR3 bases are TGTGCCAGCATCCATGGGACTAGTGGTTTCGGTGAGCAGTTCTTC.

The chain combines TRBV7-3 with TRBJ2-1; D perhaps matches TRBD2 (5 bases). Germline V lookup: CDR1 SGHTA, CDR2 FQGTGA. This CDR3 contains 15 residues. V was cut by 0 bases and J by 2 bases, with 8 bases left in between. CDR3: CASSLTRVAYNEQFF. CDR3 DNA sequence: TGTGCCAGCAGCTTAACGAGGGTCGCCTACAATGAGCAGTTCTTC.

This chain connects TRBV2 to TRBJ2-3; D gene uncertain. The germline V gene has CDR1 SNHLY and CDR2 FYNNEI. V lost 2 bases, J lost 6 bases, and 6 bases lay in between. The CDR3 contains 12 residues. The CDR3 DNA is TGTGCCAGCAGTGAATTGGGGGATACGCAGTATTTT. Protein sequence: CASSELGDTQYF. Filled out from reference TRBV2 and TRBJ2-3, the complete variable domain reads EPEVTQTPSHQVTQMGQEVILRCVPISNHLYFYWYRQILGQKVEFLVSFYNNEISEKSEIFDDQFSVERPDGSNFTLKIRSTKLEDSAMYFCASSELGDTQYFGPGTRLTVL.

J is TRBJ2-1 and V is TRBV4-2; D might be TRBD1 or TRBD2, each matching 5 bases. V was cut by 0 bases and J by 5 bases, with 11 bases left in between. CDR3 length: 15 residues. The germline CDR1 and CDR2 sequences are LGHNA and YNFKEQ. The CDR3, as DNA: TGTGCCAGCAGCCAAGATTCGGGGCAGAACAATGAGCAGTTCTTC. It yields the protein CASSQDSGQNNEQFF.

This clonotype is a singleton in its sample. The chain recombines TRBV7-9 with TRBJ2-1, with TRBD2 matching 8 bases. The V gene's germline CDR1 is SEHNR and CDR2 FQNEAQ (reference sequence). The length of the CDR3 is 16 residues. V dropped 5 bases and J dropped 6; count of bases not matched to a gene: 12. The CDR3 nucleotides read TGTGCCAGCAGCCCCTCTGGAGCGGGGGAGGTCAATGAGCAGTTCTTC. Encoded protein: CASSPSGAGEVNEQFF.

J is TRBJ2-3 and V is TRBV12-3 or TRBV12-4; D possibly corresponds to TRBD1 (6 bases). The germline V and J ends were trimmed by 5 bases and 4 bases, with 16 bases remaining between them. The CDR3 is 15 amino acids. CDR3 nucleotide sequence: TGTGCCAGCAGTCCCTCTCCCTCAGGGGCAGATACGCAGTATTTT. It yields the protein CASSPSPSGADTQYF.

This clonotype has more than one count but fewer than ten. This rearrangement joins TRBV7-8 to TRBJ1-1, with no clear D. The CDR3 loop spans 16 amino acids. Germline V gene sequence: CDR1 SGHVS, CDR2 FQNEAQ. V was shortened by 5 bases and J by 0 bases, with 16 bases between the two germline ends. The CDR3 loop is CASSTPPGHMNTEAFF. CDR3 in DNA: TGTGCCAGCAGCACCCCCCCCGGCCACATGAACACTGAAGCTTTCTTT.

Ten or more counts support this clonotype. V is TRBV6-1 and J is TRBJ2-1; D could derive from TRBD1 or TRBD2 (5 bases each). Trimming shortened V by 7 bases and J by 0 bases, and 13 bases separated the two germline ends. The length of the CDR3 is 15 residues. CDR1 MNHNS and CDR2 SASEGT come from the germline V gene. This CDR3 reads CASNAGSSSYNEQFF. CDR3 nucleotides: TGTGCCAGCAATGCAGGGAGCAGCTCCTACAATGAGCAGTTCTTC.

This rearrangement joins TRBV12-3 or TRBV12-4 to TRBJ2-7; D call uncertain. V was shortened by 6 bases and J by 0 bases, with 9 bases between the two germline ends. CDR3 size: 13 residues. The CDR3 DNA reads as TGTGCCAGCAGACCCGCGGTCTCCTACGAGCAGTACTTC. Protein product: CASRPAVSYEQYF.

This clonotype was counted a few times. J is TRBJ2-2 and V is TRBV10-3, with 8 positions matching TRBD1. V lost 10 bases to trimming and J lost 5 bases; unmatched junction nucleotides: 6. The CDR3 length is 13 residues. CDR1 ENHRY and CDR2 SYGVKD come from the germline V gene. In nucleotides, the CDR3 is TGTGCCACCGGACAGGGTGGTACCGGGGAGCTGTTTTTT. Amino acid sequence: CATGQGGTGELFF.

The rearrangement uses TRBV11-1 and TRBJ2-1; maybe TRBD2 (5 bases). The CDR3 is 18 residues long. Germline CDR1 is SGHAT and CDR2 is FQDESV (reference sequence). V lost 5 bases to trimming and J lost 1 base, with 21 bases between them. Written as DNA, the CDR3 is TGTGCCAGCAGCGTATTTGGCGGGTCCCGATATTCCTACAATGAGCAGTTCTTC. Translating it yields CASSVFGGSRYSYNEQFF.

This clonotype has more than one count but fewer than ten. The chain is built from TRBV5-1 and TRBJ1-1; possible D gene TRBD1, 6 bases. The CDR3 loop spans 16 amino acids. The germline gives CDR1 SGHRS, CDR2 YFSETQ. V gave up 7 bases and J gave up 0 bases, with 19 bases separating them. The CDR3 region has the DNA TGCGCCAGCGCCTATACGAACAGGGAAATGAACACTGAAGCTTTCTTT. Protein product: CASAYTNREMNTEAFF.

The rearrangement uses TRBV11-2 and TRBJ1-5, with no clear D. Trimming left V 5 bases short and J 0 bases short, with 8 bases between. The CDR3 spans 14 residues. Germline lookup yields CDR1 SGHAT and CDR2 FQNNGV. CDR3 protein: CASSVRDSNQPQHF. The CDR3 DNA sequence: TGTGCCAGCAGCGTCAGAGATAGCAATCAGCCCCAGCATTTT.

This clonotype was counted only a few times. The chain employs TRBV6-4 and TRBJ2-2; D remains ambiguous. V gave up 0 bases and J gave up 3 bases, with 5 bases separating them. Germline CDR1 is MRHNA and CDR2 is SNTAGT. The CDR3 is 14 residues long. In DNA, the CDR3 is TGTGCCAGCAGTGACTCTATGGACACCGGGGAGCTGTTTTTT. This codes for CASSDSMDTGELFF.

This clonotype was detected a few times. The chain carries TRBV7-2 and TRBJ1-2; 9 bases fit TRBD1. V lost 4 bases to trimming and J lost 7 bases; unmatched junction nucleotides: 7. Germline CDR1 is SGHTA and CDR2 is FQGNSA. This CDR3 has 14 amino acids. The CDR3 sequence is CASSYRQGEGGYTF. The CDR3 DNA is TGTGCCAGCAGCTACAGACAGGGGGAGGGTGGCTACACCTTC.

Worth noting for this clonotype: A much larger clone differs from this one at a single base, so this may be a read error. The rearrangement links TRBV5-6 to TRBJ2-1; no definite D call. Germline loops: CDR1 SGHDT, CDR2 YYEEEE. This CDR3 comprises 11 residues. CDR3 DNA: TGTGCCAGCATCTTGTCGGGTGAGCAGTTCTTC. Translating it yields CASILSGEQFF. The entire variable domain, with the rest obtained from reference TRBV5-6 and TRBJ2-1, is as follows: DAGVTQSPTHLIKTRGQQVTLRCSPKSGHDTVSWYQQALGQGPQFIFQYYEEEERQRGNFPDRFSGHQFPNYSSELNVNALLLGDSALYLCASILSGEQFFGPGTRLTVL.

The chain uses TRBV12-3 or TRBV12-4 and TRBJ2-5, with 8 bases matching TRBD1. The CDR3 runs 15 residues. V lost 3 bases to trimming and J lost 6 bases; unmatched junction nucleotides: 9. The CDR3: CASSLYRGVQQTQYF. For the CDR3, the DNA is TGTGCCAGCAGTTTGTACAGGGGGGTTCAGCAGACCCAGTACTTC.

The chain uses TRBV5-1 and TRBJ2-5, with D maybe TRBD2 (5 bases). The V end was cut by 0 bases, the J end by 5 bases, with 17 bases between. Germline CDR1 reads SGHRS; CDR2 reads YFSETQ. The CDR3 spans 16 residues. CDR3 protein: CASSLGGAPGGETQYF. The CDR3 bases are TGCGCCAGCAGCTTGGGTGGAGCTCCAGGCGGGGAGACCCAGTACTTC.